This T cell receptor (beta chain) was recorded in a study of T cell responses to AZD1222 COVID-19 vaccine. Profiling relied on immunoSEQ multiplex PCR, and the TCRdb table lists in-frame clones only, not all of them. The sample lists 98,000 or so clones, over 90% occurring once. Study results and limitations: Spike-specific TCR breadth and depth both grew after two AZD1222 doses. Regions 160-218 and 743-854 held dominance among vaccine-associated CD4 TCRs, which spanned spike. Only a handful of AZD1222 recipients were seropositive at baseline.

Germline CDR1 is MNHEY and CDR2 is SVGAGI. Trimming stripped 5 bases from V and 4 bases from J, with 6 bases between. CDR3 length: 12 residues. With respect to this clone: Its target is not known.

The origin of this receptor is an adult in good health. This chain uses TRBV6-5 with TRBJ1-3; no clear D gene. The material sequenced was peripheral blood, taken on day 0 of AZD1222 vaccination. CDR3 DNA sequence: TGTGCCAGCAGTCGCCCGGGAAACACCATATATTTT. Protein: CASSRPGNTIYF.